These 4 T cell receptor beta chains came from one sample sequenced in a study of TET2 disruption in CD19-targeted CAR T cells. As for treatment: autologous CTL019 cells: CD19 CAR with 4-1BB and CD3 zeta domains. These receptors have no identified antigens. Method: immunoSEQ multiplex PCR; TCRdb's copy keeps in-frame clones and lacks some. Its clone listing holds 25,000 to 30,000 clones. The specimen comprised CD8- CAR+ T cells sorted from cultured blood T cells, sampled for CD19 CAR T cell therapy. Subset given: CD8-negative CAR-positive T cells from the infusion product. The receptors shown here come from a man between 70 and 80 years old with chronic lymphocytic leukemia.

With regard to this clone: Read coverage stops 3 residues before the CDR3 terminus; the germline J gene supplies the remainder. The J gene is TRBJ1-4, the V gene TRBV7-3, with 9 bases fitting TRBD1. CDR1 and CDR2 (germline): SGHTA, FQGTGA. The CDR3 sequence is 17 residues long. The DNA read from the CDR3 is TGTGCCAGCAGTGGGACAGGGAACCTCGCTGGGGCCAACGTA. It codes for CASSGTGNLAGANV. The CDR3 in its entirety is CASSGTGNLAGANVLFF.

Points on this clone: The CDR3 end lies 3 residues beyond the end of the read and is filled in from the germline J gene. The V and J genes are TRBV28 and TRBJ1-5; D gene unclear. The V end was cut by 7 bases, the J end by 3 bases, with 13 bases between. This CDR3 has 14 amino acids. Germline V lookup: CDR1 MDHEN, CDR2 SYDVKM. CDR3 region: CASKGTEVNQPQHF. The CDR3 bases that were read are TGTGCCAGCAAGGGTACAGAGGTCAATCAGCCC.

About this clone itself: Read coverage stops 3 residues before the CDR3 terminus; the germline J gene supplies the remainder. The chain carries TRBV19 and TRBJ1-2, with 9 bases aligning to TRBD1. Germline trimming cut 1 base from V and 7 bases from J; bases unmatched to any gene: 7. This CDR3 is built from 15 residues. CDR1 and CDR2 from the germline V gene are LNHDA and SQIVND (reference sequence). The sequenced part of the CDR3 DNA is TGTGCCAGTAGTATAGGTTACAGGGGGCAAAGTGGC. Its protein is CASSIGYRGQSG. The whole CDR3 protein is CASSIGYRGQSGYTF. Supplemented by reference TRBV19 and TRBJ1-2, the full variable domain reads DGGITQSPKYLFRKEGQNVTLSCEQNLNHDAMYWYRQDPGQGLRLIYYSQIVNDFQKGDIAEGYSVSREKKESFPLTVTSAQKNPTAFYLCASSIGYRGQSGYTFGSGTRLTVV.

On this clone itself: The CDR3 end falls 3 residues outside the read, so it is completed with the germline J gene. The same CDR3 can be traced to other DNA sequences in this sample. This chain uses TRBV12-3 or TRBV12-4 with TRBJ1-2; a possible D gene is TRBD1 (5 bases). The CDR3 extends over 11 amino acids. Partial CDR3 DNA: TGTGCCAGCAGTTTAACGAGGGGT. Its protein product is CASSLTRG. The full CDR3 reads CASSLTRGYTF.